This TCR beta chain is drawn from a study of cytomegalovirus exposure and HLA in healthy donors (dated by TCRdb to 2016 to 2017). Looking at the study overall: An earlier analysis of approximately 640 of the donors reported approximately 270 Gb of sequence data and some 120 million unique TCR beta sequences from 150 million to 200 million T cells. The study aimed to test whether signatures of past pathogen exposure could be identified by cataloging public T cell receptors. A later analysis re-analyzed previously published TCR beta repertoires from hundreds of donors and added high-resolution HLA genotyping to study TCR occurrence patterns. In the later analysis, no new phenotypic data were used to find candidate immune exposures; instead, reliance was placed on TCR beta sequences and their occurrence across donors. An earlier analysis of approximately 640 of the donors applied high-throughput TCR beta sequencing to assess whether each TCR beta V gene segment acted as functional or pseudogenic. The study used immunosequencing to profile the T cell repertoires of several hundred subjects and linked those repertoires to cytomegalovirus serostatus. Along with the roughly 610-subject first cohort, a separate validation cohort of over a hundred different subjects was used. The study combined high-throughput TCR immunosequencing, statistical association of individual TCRs with disease status, and machine learning to predict cytomegalovirus infection status. Genome-wide SNP genotypes for about three fifths of the roughly 670 donors were used in a later genetic analysis, which treated that subset as a discovery cohort. Class I and class II HLA loci were covered by the typing at four-digit resolution. Every repertoire in the discovery cohort had been generated on one and the same sequencing platform. Because of strong linkage in the cohort, 5 or 6 DR-DQ haplotypes were treated as single units for association and clustering. The number of donors typed differed by locus, with about 629-640 for A, B, C, DRB1 and DQB1, roughly 520 for DQA1, nearly 610 for DPA1, and some 450 for DPB1. Among the roughly 390 genotyped donors, approximately 77% belonged to the genetic ancestry cluster associated with self-reported Caucasian donors. Donor age, sex, ethnicity and CMV serostatus were collected together with the repertoire data. An early release covering about 600 HLA-typed donors comprised approximately 300 gigabases of sequencing data and around 86 million unique TCR sequences. Across about 370 genotyped donors of the cohort, an average of about 200,000 unique TCR beta nucleotide sequences per donor were sequenced, and roughly 20% of those sequences were non-productive.

The method behind the library was the immunoSEQ multiplex PCR assay. A mixture of 60 forward primers for TCR Vbeta segments and 13 reverse primers for TCR Jbeta segments was used in the multiplex PCR. The CDR3 region of rearranged TCR beta genes was amplified from genomic DNA by a multiplex PCR assay. The Illumina HiSeq System was used to sequence the amplified TCR beta libraries as 87-base-pair reads. The original methods were these. Across the 600 to 700 repertoires, a later analysis counted 80 million or so unique TCR beta chains, roughly 11 million of which were shared by at least two donors. Raw reads were error-corrected and collapsed into unique sequences by a nearest-neighbor algorithm in which closely related sequences were merged to remove PCR and sequencing errors. Alignment of CDR3 sequences to IMGT reference sequences was used to assign V, D and J gene segments. For a sequence to be retained, a match of at least six nucleotides was required to both a V gene segment and a J gene segment. Rearrangements were classified as productive when the CDR3 lacked stop codons and remained in frame with V and J, and all other rearrangements were classified as non-productive. CDR3 was defined by IMGT convention, running from the second conserved V-encoded cysteine to the conserved J-encoded phenylalanine. The earlier analysis of roughly 590 of the donors excluded any sequence lacking an unambiguous match to a single V gene segment. In an earlier analysis of several hundred of the donors, V segments were called functional above 56.7% productive rearrangements and were called segregating when the between-donor standard deviation exceeded 5%. A statistical classification framework was built to diagnose cytomegalovirus status from the catalog of TCR beta chain sequences. A later analysis assigned V and J genes by comparing TCR nucleotide sequences with IMGT/GENE-DB human TR gene sequences. The TCRdist pipeline was used in a later analysis to assign CDR3 sequences and most-parsimonious VDJ recombination scenarios. In a later analysis, every TCR beta chain was defined by the combination of its CDR3 amino acid sequence and its V-gene family, and reads without a unique V-gene family were dropped. A later analysis removed over 500 highly shared, low-generation-probability nucleotide sequences to deal with suspected cross-contamination and a sequencing artifact. In a later analysis, a clonal expansion index for each public chain was calculated from normalized within-repertoire ranks of inferred template counts. Generation probabilities in a later analysis came from a VDJ recombination model fitted to out-of-frame rearrangements, and those results were checked against IGoR. In a later analysis, TCR-TCR, TCR-HLA and TCR-CMV co-occurrence was scored with hypergeometric tests, and a repertoire-size bias correction was applied to TCR pairs. False discovery rates were estimated in a later analysis by permuting HLA or CMV assignments 20 times. In a later analysis, co-occurring TCRs were grouped with DBSCAN, and TCRdist sequence similarity was added when clustering was performed within HLA-allele-positive subsets. For co-occurrence clustering, repertoires with fewer than 30,000 or more than 120,000 public chains were excluded, along with a handful of repertoires with anomalous nucleotide sharing. TCRdb's version of the immuneACCESS table is confined to in-frame rearrangements and falls short of the full clone set. An unresolved V gene accounts for under half of the shortfall where checked; the remainder is of unknown origin. For V, J and clone size, that table is used; D and trimming come from the DNA. The sample data list 60,000 to 75,000 clones, and approximately 81% of these were observed just once. The ten largest clonotypes hold about a fifth of the sample.

The cohort was made up of about 610 healthy bone marrow donors. All cohort members were sampled while nominally healthy, although unrecorded immune exposures were likely present. The donor tested CMV seropositive and was one of the 289 seropositive cohort members. Each donor provided a peripheral blood sample, and peripheral blood mononuclear cells were used for TCR beta sequencing. The Qiagen DNeasy Blood Extraction Kit was used to extract genomic DNA from the blood cell samples. What the study reported, not specific to this receptor: A further reported finding was that TCR beta sequences accurately predicted the HLA-A and HLA-B alleles for most subjects in the first cohort. In a later analysis, HLA-associated TCR beta chains showed more clonal expansion and lower generation probabilities than non-associated chains that were equally common. For the cohort, immune exposure information was limited to CMV serostatus. Most CMV-associated TCR beta chains appeared to be HLA-restricted in a later analysis, and the HLA associations seemed to be driven largely by CMV exposure. Linkage disequilibrium might explain the correlated functional status among segregating V segments, but an unknown experimental factor could not be excluded. A total of 150 to 200 TCR beta chains were listed by the study as associated with cytomegalovirus. Sequencing depth was assumed to be roughly uniform across donors in the presence/absence analyses, though that assumption may not hold. A later genetic analysis associated a missense DCLRE1C variant with V-gene and J-gene trimming of TCR beta chains, and an independent cohort replicated the association. The 87-base-pair reads could not distinguish some IMGT-functional V segments, including TRBV6-2 and TRBV6-3, so those segments were excluded. Across donors, most TCR sequences were observed very rarely, whereas some public TCRs were present in many individuals. An earlier analysis of approximately 540 of the donors showed that most TCR beta V segments appeared in productive rearrangements either about 87% or about 30% of the time, which broadly matched IMGT annotations. The classifier was reported to diagnose cytomegalovirus status with high specificity and sensitivity in both the original and validation cohorts. This cohort had only TCR beta chains sequenced, and the lack of alpha or paired-chain data limited which features could be detected. A later genetic analysis reported fewer N-insertions in productive TCRs among donors in an Asian-associated ancestry cluster than the approximately 700-donor mean. Because counts were too low, about 18 rarely observed V segments, including chromosome 9 orphons, were excluded from the earlier analysis of 500 to 700 of the donors. Because some donors lacked HLA typing at each locus, the association tests relied only on the typed subset. It was suggested by the authors that the approach could potentially be generalized to other disease states and immunological phenotypes. In a later analysis, TCR association rates were found to vary across HLA loci, with the most associated TCRs seen for DRB1 alleles and the fewest for HLA-C alleles. The sequencing pipeline was judged likely to have produced a cluster of highly shared sequence variants as a technical artifact. Strong co-occurrence of HLA alleles, especially DR and DQ, made assigning TCR associations to individual alleles difficult. In a later analysis, several top co-occurrence clusters were reported to appear linked to parvovirus B19, influenza, CMV and Epstein-Barr virus. A later analysis associated about 16,000 TCR beta sequences with specific HLA alleles at a false discovery rate of 0.05. A few of the identified cytomegalovirus-associated TCR beta chains were confirmed in vitro to be specific for cytomegalovirus antigens.

As concerns this clone: Its antigen remains undetermined. Base qualities are not recorded, but no much larger clone differs from it by a single base.

Looking up the germline V gene (reference sequence) yields CDR1 GTSNPN and CDR2 SVGIG. The CDR3 goes from the cysteine to the phenylalanine over 14 residues. Just the 42-base CDR3 DNA is kept, in frame starting at base 1. After removal of 2 bases from V and 9 bases from J, the junction retains 9 bases not matched to a gene. Source material: PBMCs. The chain is assembled from TRBV30 and TRBJ2-1, with 8 bases aligning to TRBD1. The source of this sequence is a woman aged 25 to 45 in good health and CMV-seropositive. The CDR3 in this case is CAWSRTGRIGEQFF. The DNA is TGTGCCTGGAGTAGGACAGGGAGGATTGGTGAGCAGTTCTTC.